The 17 T cell receptor beta chains given below trace back to one sample, sequenced in a study of blood T cell repertoires in COVID-19. TCRdb's copy holds only in-frame clones and misses some; the assay was immunoSEQ multiplex PCR. The table lists around 480,000 clones, approximately 86% of them singletons. Sequencing used PBMCs or T cells enriched from blood (not recorded which). The receptors shown here come from a young woman who had recovered from COVID-19.

Many counts were recorded for this clone. This chain links TRBV10-3 with TRBJ1-5, with D maybe TRBD1 (5 bases). CDR1 is ENHRY and CDR2 is SYGVKD in the germline V gene. CDR3 length: 14 residues. V was trimmed by 8 bases and J by 2 bases, leaving 13 bases between them. The CDR3 DNA sequence: TGTGCCATCTCCGGAGGGGCCGGCAATCAGCCCCAGCATTTT. Protein product: CAISGGAGNQPQHF.

V is TRBV7-6 and J is TRBJ1-1, with 7 bases matching TRBD1. This CDR3 region has 16 residues. Germline V gives CDR1 SGHVS, CDR2 FNYEAQ. V was pared by 0 bases and J by 3 bases, with 7 bases of the junction left unmatched. The CDR3 loop is CASSLAIATGYTEAFF. CDR3 nucleotide sequence: TGTGCCAGCAGCTTAGCGATCGCGACAGGGTACACTGAAGCTTTCTTT.

This clone was seen only once. Different DNA sequences within this sample yield the same CDR3. The chain carries TRBV11-2 and TRBJ2-1; 8 bases are shared with TRBD1. CDR1 and CDR2 from the germline V gene are SGHAT and FQNNGV. This CDR3 contains 13 residues. With 2 bases clipped from V and 7 bases from J, the junction kept 1 base outside the gene matches. The CDR3, as DNA: TGTGCCAGCAGCTTAAACAGGGGGAATGAGCAGTTCTTC. This gives the protein CASSLNRGNEQFF.

V and J are TRBV18 and TRBJ2-3; 8 bases map to TRBD2. There are 16 residues in the CDR3. Germline V gives CDR1 KGHSH, CDR2 LQKENI. V trimming: 6 bases; J trimming: 5 bases; junction bases outside the gene matches: 13. The CDR3 DNA sequence: TGTGCCAGCTCCTACGGGGGGGCCCGTGGTGGAGATACGCAGTATTTT. Amino acid sequence: CASSYGGARGGDTQYF.

The chain combines TRBV15 with TRBJ1-3; 9 bases align to TRBD1. The V segment lost 3 bases and the J segment 7 bases; nucleotides outside the gene matches: 4. The CDR3 is made up of 14 amino acids. CDR1 is LNHNV, CDR2 YYDKDF, per germline (reference sequence). The CDR3 sequence: CATSRDRGANTIYF. The CDR3 DNA reads as TGTGCCACCAGCAGGGACAGGGGCGCCAACACCATATATTTT.

The chain combines TRBV30 with TRBJ1-1; D remains unclear. Trimming stripped 1 base from V and 1 base from J, with 7 bases between. The CDR3 length is 13 residues. Germline CDR1 and CDR2: GTSNPN and SVGIG (reference sequence). CDR3: CAWSGRSNTEAFF. CDR3 nucleotides: TGTGCCTGGAGTGGCCGGTCGAACACTGAAGCTTTCTTT.

This chain connects TRBV6-5 to TRBJ2-3; possibly TRBD2 for D (6 bases). Trimming shortened V by 2 bases and J by 6 bases, and 9 bases separated the two germline ends. The CDR3 covers 13 residues. Germline V gene sequence: CDR1 MNHEY, CDR2 SVGAGI. CDR3 coding DNA: TGTGCCAGCAGTTACGGAGGGGAGGATACGCAGTATTTT. Translation gives CASSYGGEDTQYF.

The chain links TRBV27 to TRBJ2-7; D may be TRBD1 (6 bases). Trimming stripped 3 bases from V and 1 base from J, with 10 bases between. CDR3 length: 14 residues. The germline V gene encodes CDR1 MNHEY and CDR2 SMNVEV (reference sequence). CDR3 protein: CASSLVGQSYEQYF. For the CDR3, the DNA is TGTGCCAGCAGTTTGGTCGGACAGTCCTACGAGCAGTACTTC.

The genes are TRBV28 and TRBJ1-5, with D unresolved. The CDR3 is 16 amino acids. Germline CDR1 and CDR2: MDHEN and SYDVKM. Trimming left V 3 bases short and J 3 bases short, with 15 bases between. The CDR3 protein is CASSLHQLIDNQPQHF. In DNA, the CDR3 is TGTGCCAGCAGTTTGCACCAACTCATTGACAATCAGCCCCAGCATTTT.

This chain connects TRBV3-1 (or the pseudogene TRBV3-2) to TRBJ2-1; 13 nucleotides align to TRBD2. The CDR3 has 20 residues. The ends lost 8 bases at V and 1 base at J; junction bases unmatched: 17. The V gene's germline CDR1 is LGHDT and CDR2 YNNKEL (reference sequence). In nucleotides, the CDR3 is TGTGCCAGCGCCGACCAGGGGGGACTAGCGGGGAGTCGATCCTACAATGAGCAGTTCTTC. Its translation: CASADQGGLAGSRSYNEQFF.

The rearrangement joins TRBV10-1 to TRBJ2-7, with 8 positions matching TRBD1. V gave up 4 bases and J gave up 6 bases; unmatched junction bases: 5. This CDR3 contains 13 residues. The V gene's germline CDR1 is WNHNN and CDR2 SYGVQD (reference sequence). The CDR3 DNA sequence: TGCGCCAGCAGTGGGACAGGGTCTGGCGAGCAGTACTTC. Amino acid sequence: CASSGTGSGEQYF.

The chain carries TRBV14 and TRBJ2-2; 7 nucleotides align to TRBD1. The length of the CDR3 is 16 residues. Germline values: CDR1 SGHDN, CDR2 FVKESK. Losses at the gene ends were 4 bases for V and 3 bases for J; bases not matched to a gene: 8. This CDR3 is CASSLLTGLYTGELFF. The CDR3 bases are TGTGCCAGCAGCCTCCTGACAGGGCTGTACACCGGGGAGCTGTTTTTT.

The V call is TRBV28, the J call TRBJ1-2; 8 positions match TRBD1. Trimming cost V 5 bases and J 2 bases; bases outside gene matches: 13. The CDR3 is 17 residues long. Germline CDR1 is MDHEN and CDR2 is SYDVKM. CDR3 amino acids: CASSPHFSGTGNYGYTF. Written as DNA, the CDR3 is TGTGCCAGCAGTCCTCACTTTTCCGGGACAGGAAACTATGGCTACACCTTC.

To note about this clone: Other DNA sequences within the sample encode an identical CDR3. The V call is TRBV7-8, the J call TRBJ1-2; a weak D match, TRBD1 (6 bases). Germline assignment: CDR1 SGHVS and CDR2 FQNEAQ. The CDR3 length is 14 residues. V dropped 1 base and J dropped 1 base, with 7 bases sitting between them. The CDR3 reads CASSLDRVNYGYTF. DNA for the CDR3: TGTGCCAGCAGCTTAGACAGGGTTAACTATGGCTACACCTTC.

The V call is TRBV19, the J call TRBJ1-5; D is unclear. The CDR3 has 16 residues. V was cut by 4 bases and J by 4 bases, with 17 bases left in between. The germline gives CDR1 LNHDA, CDR2 SQIVND (reference sequence). The CDR3 region is CASSTSGRRANQPQHF. CDR3 DNA sequence: TGTGCCAGTAGTACGTCAGGAAGGCGGGCGAATCAGCCCCAGCATTTT.

The chain has TRBV30 and TRBJ1-3, with 8 bases matching TRBD1. Germline V gene data show CDR1 as GTSNPN and CDR2 as SVGIG (reference sequence). The length of the CDR3 is 16 residues. The V segment lost 0 bases and the J segment 2 bases; nucleotides outside the gene matches: 6. CDR3: CAWSVRARGPGNTIYF. In DNA form, the CDR3 reads TGTGCCTGGAGTGTGAGGGCCAGGGGGCCTGGAAACACCATATATTTT.

The chain couples TRBV9 to TRBJ1-6; the D is unclear. The V gene lost 1 base and the J gene lost 8 bases, with 10 bases spanning the gap. CDR3 length equals 14 residues. Germline values: CDR1 SGDLS, CDR2 YYNGEE. The CDR3 DNA reads as TGTGCCAGCAGCGTAACCCCAGAAGATTCACCCCTCCACTTT. It yields the protein CASSVTPEDSPLHF.